This T cell receptor (beta chain) derives from a study of T cell responses to AZD1222 COVID-19 vaccine. Comments on this clone: As yet, its antigen is unknown.

Findings and limits, study-wide: Repertoire samples came only from after the peak T cell response. The donor group comprised mostly white British people and more females; the analysis possibly underestimated clonal diversity. Among vaccine-associated CD4 TCRs, coverage spanned spike, with dominance at 160-218 and 743-854.

V gave up 5 bases and J gave up 7 bases, with 12 bases separating them. CDR1 and CDR2 (germline): LNHDA, SQIVND (reference sequence). The CDR3 spans 13 residues. This table comes from immunoSEQ multiplex PCR, and its TCRdb copy is limited to in-frame clones, with some not included. The table records 100,000 to 120,000 clones, 80% to 95% of them present only once. The clonotype originates from an adult in good health. The chain is built from TRBV19 and TRBJ1-5, with a tentative D call TRBD1 (5 bases). This sample comprised peripheral blood, obtained on day 0 of AZD1222 vaccination. The CDR3 region has the DNA TGTGCCAGTAGTGAGGGGCTCAGGCAGCCCCAGCATTTT. Translating it yields CASSEGLRQPQHF. The variable domain in full, completed from reference TRBV19 and TRBJ1-5, reads DGGITQSPKYLFRKEGQNVTLSCEQNLNHDAMYWYRQDPGQGLRLIYYSQIVNDFQKGDIAEGYSVSREKKESFPLTVTSAQKNPTAFYLCASSEGLRQPQHFGDGTRLSIL.